Detailed here is one TCR beta chain. This clone occurred many times. It lacks a known antigen. This record comes from a study of T cell clonality in common variable immunodeficiency (dated by TCRdb to about 2015). Broad study findings and their caveats: Patient heterogeneity within the CVID cohort put limits on correlating repertoire features with clinical complications. TCRbeta clonality was higher in CVID subjects than in healthy controls (t-test p = 0.018), and the increase was most characteristic of about a third of subjects. According to the authors, figuring out what caused the increased clonality in CVID would require sequencing the repertoires of T cell subpopulations. CVID TCRbeta sequences reportedly showed fewer deletions and N-nucleotide insertions and lacked highly modified clones with 13 or more V deletions. Despite equal DNA input, controls averaged approximately 88,000 unique sequences per sample versus about 30,000 in CVID samples. CVID subjects shared fewer TCRbeta clones with each other than healthy controls did (p < 0.0001).

CVID was diagnosed by standard criteria: serum IgG, IgA and/or IgM reduced below normal range, plus specific antibody deficiency. A total of roughly 45 subjects (about 15 female and around 30 male; age range roughly 9 to 65 years, mean age roughly 40) were included in the CVID group. Both CVID patients and healthy controls were predominantly of Caucasian heritage. At the time of study participation, every CVID subject had been on replacement immunoglobulin therapy for one year or longer. When blood was collected, none of the CVID subjects were ill or on immunomodulatory or immunosuppressive medication. From each donor, roughly 5 to 8.5 ml of heparinized peripheral whole blood was collected. Genomic DNA from adults with common variable immune deficiency (CVID) and from healthy adult controls was the source for sequencing TCRbeta CDR3 repertoires. Diluted blood was subjected to density centrifugation over Hypaque 1077 or Ficoll-Paque for isolation of peripheral blood mononuclear cells. Genomic DNA was obtained from unsorted mononuclear cells through either Qiagen column purification or a centrifugation-based method.

CVID samples and control samples contributed equivalent amounts of genomic DNA as sequencing input. For every sample, a 60 bp segment covering the rearranged TCRbeta CDR3 region was amplified and then sequenced. TCRbeta amplification used the immunoSEQ assay, a bias-corrected multiplex PCR with high-throughput sequencing. As for how the authors treated the data: Every unique nucleotide sequence was considered a clone and was annotated with V, D and J genes, copy number and frequency. Sequences were labeled productive if in frame, and non-productive if out of frame or containing stop codons. As previously described, clonality was calculated on the basis of Shannon's entropy. The predicted amino acid sequences of productive clones were used to derive mean CDR3 Kyte-Doolittle hydropathy. Scaled V gene usage was hierarchically clustered using Manhattan distance and complete linkage with the R hclust function. To assess clone sharing by CDR3 amino acid sequence, 12 repertoires per group were resampled over 100 rounds. The repertoires were searched for 70 published EBV-specific TCRbeta sequences and a few hundred published CMV-specific TCRbeta sequences. Analysis left out two CVID samples that produced under 10,000 sequences, so a few dozen CVID repertoires remained. TCRdb took over this immuneACCESS table, retaining in-frame rearrangements with V and J assigned. Such tables are incomplete; in checked studies, under half of the missing clones stem from an unresolved V gene, and the remainder is unexplained. Clone size and the V and J calls come from that table; the DNA yielded D and trimming. The data for this sample show almost 20,000 clones, each detected more than once. The top ten hold about 2.5% of the sample.

This sequence was found in a human donor with common variable immunodeficiency. Sequenced: peripheral blood mononuclear cells.

CDR3 bases read: TGTGCCGTCCGACAGAGTCCGAAGGCTGAA. It is translated as CAVRQSPKAE. In full, the CDR3 reads CAVRQSPKAEAFF. The V gene is TRBV10-3 and the J gene is TRBJ1-1; possibly the D gene is TRBD1, per 5 matching bases. From the germline J gene comes the end of the CDR3, since the read stops 3 residues before it. Cut back by 11 bases and 6 bases, the V and J ends lie 19 bases apart. The CDR3, cysteine through phenylalanine, is 13 amino acids long. Of the CDR3's DNA, 30 bases were read; they are in frame from base 1. CDR1 and CDR2 were assigned from the germline V gene as ENHRY and SYGVKD.